This is a list of T cell receptor beta chains from one sample in a study of blood T cell repertoires in COVID-19. Measured with immunoSEQ multiplex PCR; TCRdb has only the in-frame clones, and not every one. This table holds 200,000 to 300,000 clones, roughly 82% found once. The specimen was peripheral blood. The receptors were gathered from an older woman with acute or convalescent COVID-19. Both conserved end residues are part of each CDR3. The D gene is left open where the match is weak. For some rows the clone size is stated as once, few or many, or as a class when expanded; others skip it.

CDR3 | DNA | size | J | V | D
CATSVAGYTQYF | TGTGCCACCAGTGTTGCAGGGTACACGCAGTATTTT | - | TRBJ2-3 | TRBV24-1 | -
CASSRQVSDTQYF | TGTGCCAGCAGCCGACAGGTTTCAGATACGCAGTATTTT | - | TRBJ2-3 | TRBV14 | -
CASSFTGNYGYTF | TGTGCCAGCAGTTTTACAGGGAACTATGGCTACACCTTC | few | TRBJ1-2 | TRBV27 | -
CASGVGGATHQPQHF | TGTGCCAGTGGAGTAGGAGGCGCCACCCATCAGCCCCAGCATTTT | many | TRBJ1-5 | TRBV19 | -
CASSPDRARTEAFF | TGCGCCAGCAGCCCTGACAGAGCCCGCACTGAAGCTTTCTTT | - | TRBJ1-1 | TRBV5-1 | -
CATSDSTGWHGYTF | TGTGCCACCAGTGATTCAACAGGATGGCATGGCTACACCTTC | - | TRBJ1-2 | TRBV24-1 | -
CASSTQLVAQETQYF | TGTGCCAGCAGCACTCAACTTGTCGCCCAAGAGACCCAGTACTTC | many | TRBJ2-5 | TRBV5-4 | -
CATSVRRGEFYEQFF | TGTGCCACCAGCGTCCGGCGGGGCGAGTTCTATGAGCAGTTCTTC | - | TRBJ2-1 | TRBV15 | -
CASSSYRDRAQGDQYF | TGCGCCAGCAGCTCTTACCGGGACAGGGCCCAAGGGGACCAGTACTTC | - | TRBJ2-5 | TRBV4-1 | TRBD1
CASKRTGNEKLFF | TGTGCCAGCAAACGGACAGGGAATGAAAAACTGTTTTTT | few | TRBJ1-4 | TRBV28 | TRBD1
CASSLQGGRANEKLFF | TGCGCCAGCAGCTTACAGGGGGGACGGGCTAATGAAAAACTGTTTTTT | - | TRBJ1-4 | TRBV5-1 | TRBD1
CASSPREGDKTGELFF | TGTGCCAGCAGTCCCAGGGAAGGGGATAAGACCGGGGAGCTGTTTTTT | - | TRBJ2-2 | TRBV27 | -
CASSLREYNEQFF | TGTGCCAGCTCTCTTAGGGAGTACAATGAGCAGTTCTTC | - | TRBJ2-1 | TRBV12-3/TRBV12-4 | -
CSASRDLNTEAFF | TGCAGTGCTAGTCGAGATTTGAACACTGAAGCTTTCTTT | few | TRBJ1-1 | TRBV20-1 | -
CASSLVVAVNSNQPQHF | TGTGCCAGCAGCTTAGTGGTGGCAGTTAATAGCAATCAGCCCCAGCATTTT | - | TRBJ1-5 | TRBV7-2 | -